The T cell receptor (beta chain) described here comes from a study of identical twins. Per germline, CDR1 DFQATT and CDR2 SNEGSKA (reference sequence). V was pared by 5 bases and J by 3 bases, with 14 bases between. The CDR3 covers 13 residues. TCRdb recomputed calls from the 5' RACE reads with MiXCR, one row per CDR3 protein. The table lists roughly 750,000 distinct CDR3 sequences, roughly 20% of them singletons. Among all donors, each was a healthy Caucasian. The data were also submitted as part of a second study, on T cells expressing NK-cell markers. From that study: Sorted CD3+CD56-NKG2C+, CD3+CD56+NKG2C+ and CD3+CD56+NKG2C- T cells supplied the TCR beta repertoires. Whether the expanded NKG2C+ T cell clones recognized HCMV remained unclear.

This sequence was found in a woman between 18 and 30 years old in good health. The chain carries TRBV20-1 and TRBJ2-7, with a tentative D call TRBD1 (5 bases). Sequencing used PBMCs. The CDR3 DNA reads as TGCAGTGCTCCCGTATCCCAGGGCTACGAGCAGTACTTC. This gives the protein CSAPVSQGYEQYF.